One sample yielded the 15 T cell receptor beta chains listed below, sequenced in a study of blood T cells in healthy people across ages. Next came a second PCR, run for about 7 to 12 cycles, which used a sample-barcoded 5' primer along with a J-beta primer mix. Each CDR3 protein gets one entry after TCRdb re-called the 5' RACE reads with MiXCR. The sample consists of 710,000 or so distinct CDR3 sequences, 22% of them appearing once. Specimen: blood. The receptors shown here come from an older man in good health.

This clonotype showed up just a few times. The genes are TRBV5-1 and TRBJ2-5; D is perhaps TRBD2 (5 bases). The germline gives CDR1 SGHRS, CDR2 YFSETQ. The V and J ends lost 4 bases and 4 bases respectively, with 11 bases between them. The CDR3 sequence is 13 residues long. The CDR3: CASSPDGVETQYF. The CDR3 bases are TGCGCCAGCAGCCCCGACGGGGTAGAGACCCAGTACTTC.

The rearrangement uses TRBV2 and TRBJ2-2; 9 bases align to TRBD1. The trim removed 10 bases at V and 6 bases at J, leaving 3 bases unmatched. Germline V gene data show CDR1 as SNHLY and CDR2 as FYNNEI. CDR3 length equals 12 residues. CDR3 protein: CATNRGPGELFF. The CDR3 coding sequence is TGTGCCACTAACAGGGGGCCCGGGGAGCTGTTTTTT.

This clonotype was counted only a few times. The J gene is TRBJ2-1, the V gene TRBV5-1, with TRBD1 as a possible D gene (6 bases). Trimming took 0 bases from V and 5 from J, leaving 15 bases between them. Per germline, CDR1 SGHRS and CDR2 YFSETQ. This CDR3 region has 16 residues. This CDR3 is CASSLVTGQSNNEQFF. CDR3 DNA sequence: TGCGCCAGCAGCTTGGTAACAGGACAGAGTAACAATGAGCAGTTCTTC.

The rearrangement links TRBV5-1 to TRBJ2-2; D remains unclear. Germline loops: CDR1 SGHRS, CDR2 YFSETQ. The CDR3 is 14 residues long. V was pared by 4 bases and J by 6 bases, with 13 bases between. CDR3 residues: CASSLPLDAGELFF. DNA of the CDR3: TGCGCCAGCAGCCTACCCCTAGACGCCGGGGAGCTGTTTTTT.

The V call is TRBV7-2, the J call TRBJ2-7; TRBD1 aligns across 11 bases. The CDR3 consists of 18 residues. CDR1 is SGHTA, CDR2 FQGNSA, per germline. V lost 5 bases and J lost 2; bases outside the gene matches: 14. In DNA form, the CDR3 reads TGTGCCAGCAGCCCTAGCCGGACAGGGGGCTTTGGCCCCTACGAGCAGTACTTC. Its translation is CASSPSRTGGFGPYEQYF.

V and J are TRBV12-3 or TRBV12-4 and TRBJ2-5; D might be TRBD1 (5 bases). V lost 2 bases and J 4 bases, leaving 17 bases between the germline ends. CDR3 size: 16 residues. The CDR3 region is CASSLQSQGLGETQYF. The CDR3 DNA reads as TGTGCCAGCAGTTTACAGTCTCAGGGATTGGGAGAGACCCAGTACTTC.

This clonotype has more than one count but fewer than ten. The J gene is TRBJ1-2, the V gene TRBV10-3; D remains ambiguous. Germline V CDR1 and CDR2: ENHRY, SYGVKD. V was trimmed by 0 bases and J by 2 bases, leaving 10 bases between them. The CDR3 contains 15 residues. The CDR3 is CAISESRQINYGYTF. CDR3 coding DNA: TGTGCCATCAGTGAGTCTCGGCAGATCAACTATGGCTACACCTTC.

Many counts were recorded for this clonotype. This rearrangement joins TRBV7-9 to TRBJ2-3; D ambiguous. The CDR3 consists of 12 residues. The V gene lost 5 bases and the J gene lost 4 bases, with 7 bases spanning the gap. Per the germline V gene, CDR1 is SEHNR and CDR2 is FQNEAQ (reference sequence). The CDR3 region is CASSPTSDTQYF. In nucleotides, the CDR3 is TGTGCCAGCAGCCCGACCTCAGATACGCAGTATTTT.

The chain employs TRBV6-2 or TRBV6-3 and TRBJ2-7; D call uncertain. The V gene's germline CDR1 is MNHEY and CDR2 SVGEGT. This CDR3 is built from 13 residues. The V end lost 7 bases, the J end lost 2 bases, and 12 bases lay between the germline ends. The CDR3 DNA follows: TGTGCCAGCATTACCTCGGTCGCCTACGAGCAGTACTTC. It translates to CASITSVAYEQYF.

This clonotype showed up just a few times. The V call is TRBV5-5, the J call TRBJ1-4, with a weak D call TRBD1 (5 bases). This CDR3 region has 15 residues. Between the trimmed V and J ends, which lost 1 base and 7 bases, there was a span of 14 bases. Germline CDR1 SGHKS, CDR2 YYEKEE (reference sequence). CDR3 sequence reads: CASSLYQGGGEKLFF. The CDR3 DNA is TGTGCCAGCAGCTTGTATCAGGGAGGCGGTGAAAAACTGTTTTTT.

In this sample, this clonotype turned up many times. Here the CDR3 DNA reads TGCGCCAGCAGCTTGGGGCTTATGAACACTGAAGCTTTCTTT. Translation gives CASSLGLMNTEAFF. The chain is built from TRBV5-1 and TRBJ1-1; D is unresolved. From germline, CDR1 is SGHRS and CDR2 YFSETQ. The CDR3 spans 14 residues. The V end lost 0 bases, the J end lost 0 bases, and 6 bases lay between the germline ends.

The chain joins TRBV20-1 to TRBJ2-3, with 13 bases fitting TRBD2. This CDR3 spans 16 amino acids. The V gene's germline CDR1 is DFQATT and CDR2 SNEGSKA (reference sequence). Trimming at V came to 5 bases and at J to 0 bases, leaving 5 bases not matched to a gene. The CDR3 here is CSADPGLAGSTDTQYF. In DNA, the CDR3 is TGCAGTGCTGACCCGGGACTAGCGGGAAGCACAGATACGCAGTATTTT.

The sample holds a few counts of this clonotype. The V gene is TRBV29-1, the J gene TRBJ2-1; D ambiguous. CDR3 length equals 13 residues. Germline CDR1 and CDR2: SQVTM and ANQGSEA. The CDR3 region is CTTAQSSYNEQFF. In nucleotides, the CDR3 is TGCACCACGGCGCAAAGCTCCTACAATGAGCAGTTCTTC.

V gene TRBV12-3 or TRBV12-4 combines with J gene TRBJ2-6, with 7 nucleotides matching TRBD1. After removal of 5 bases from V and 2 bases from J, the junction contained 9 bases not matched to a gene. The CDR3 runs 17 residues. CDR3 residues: CASSKRSGGTGANVLTF. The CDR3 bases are TGTGCCAGCAGTAAAAGATCAGGGGGAACTGGGGCCAACGTCCTGACTTTC.

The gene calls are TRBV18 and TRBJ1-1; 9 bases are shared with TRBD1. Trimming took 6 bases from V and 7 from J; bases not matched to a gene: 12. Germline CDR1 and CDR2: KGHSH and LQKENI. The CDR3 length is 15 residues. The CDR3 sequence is CASSRDRDSRGEAFF. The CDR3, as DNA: TGTGCCAGCTCGCGGGACAGGGATTCTCGCGGTGAAGCTTTCTTT.